This T cell receptor (beta chain) was recovered during a study of blood T cell repertoires in COVID-19. Germline CDR1 is GTSNPN and CDR2 is SVGIG (reference sequence). Trimming cost V 5 bases and J 2 bases, with 15 bases left between them. This CDR3 region has 15 residues. Data came from immunoSEQ multiplex PCR; TCRdb stores just in-frame clones and leaves some out. The data hold 150,000 to 200,000 clones, with approximately 80% observed a single time. The rearrangement links TRBV30 to TRBJ1-4; possible D gene TRBD1, 5 bases. This TCR derives from a woman aged 55-70 years who had recovered from COVID-19. The source material was PBMCs or T cells enriched from blood (not recorded which). CDR3 bases: TGTGCCTGGTCACGGAGGGGTACCACTAATGAAAAACTGTTTTTT. It is translated as CAWSRRGTTNEKLFF.